This T cell receptor (beta chain) emerged from a study of blood T cell repertoires in COVID-19. On the study more broadly: The samples span acute and convalescent COVID-19 from the United States, Italy and Spain. From T cells, B-cell-depleted T cells, or PBMCs came the material, which was cDNA or gDNA.

Per the authors' pipeline: Using reference gene primer amplification, nucleated cell counts were estimated. Assay used: immunoSEQ multiplex PCR; TCRdb lists only in-frame clones, some missing. V, J and clone size reflect that table, while D and trimming were determined from the DNA. The sample lists fewer than 300,000 clones, roughly 91% occurring once. Trimming stripped 0 bases from V and 4 bases from J, with 11 bases between. The CDR3 has 14 amino acids. Germline V gene lookup returns CDR1 SGDLS and CDR2 YYNGEE. Cohorts were determined from participant-reported clinical history. The receptor comes from a man aged 35 to 55 who had recovered from COVID-19. The chain carries TRBV9 and TRBJ2-7, with no clear D. Material: PBMCs or T cells enriched from blood (not recorded which). CDR3 protein: CASSVGISWYEQYF. The CDR3 coding sequence is TGTGCCAGCAGCGTAGGTATTAGCTGGTACGAGCAGTACTTC.